The rows below give T cell receptor beta chains drawn from one sample of a study of blood T cell repertoires in COVID-19. The table came from immunoSEQ multiplex PCR; TCRdb's copy has only in-frame clones and leaves some out. Here the sample spans over 120,000 clones, 84% being singletons. Sequencing was done on a sample of peripheral blood. Receptors originate from a human donor in a cohort sampled during active COVID-19. CDR3s include the opening cysteine and the closing phenylalanine or tryptophan. Each record gives: J gene, clone size, D gene, V gene, CDR3 length, CDR3 DNA, CDR3 protein. D genes are given only for firm matches. Clone size is shown for a subset of rows, as once, few, many or a class of expanded clone.

j_call: TRBJ2-5; clone_size: NA; d_call: TRBD1; v_call: TRBV25-1; cdr3_length: 14; cdr3_nt: TGTGCCAGCAGTATCGGGACAGCTCAAGAGACCCAGTACTTC; cdr3_aa: CASSIGTAQETQYF
j_call: TRBJ2-5; clone_size: NA; d_call: NA; v_call: TRBV30; cdr3_length: 13; cdr3_nt: TGTGCCTGGAGTGTAAACAGTCTGCAGACCCAGTACTTC; cdr3_aa: CAWSVNSLQTQYF
j_call: TRBJ1-1; clone_size: NA; d_call: NA; v_call: TRBV6-1; cdr3_length: 14; cdr3_nt: TGTGCCAGCAGTGAAATTGGCGGGAACACTGAAGCTTTCTTT; cdr3_aa: CASSEIGGNTEAFF
j_call: TRBJ2-2; clone_size: NA; d_call: TRBD2; v_call: TRBV2; cdr3_length: 15; cdr3_nt: TGTGCCAGCAGAAGACTAGCGGGAGGGCCCGGGGAGCTGTTTTTT; cdr3_aa: CASRRLAGGPGELFF
j_call: TRBJ2-1; clone_size: NA; d_call: NA; v_call: TRBV11-2; cdr3_length: 12; cdr3_nt: TGTGCCAGCAGCCTCCCGGGGGATGAGCAGTTCTTC; cdr3_aa: CASSLPGDEQFF
j_call: TRBJ1-6; clone_size: NA; d_call: NA; v_call: TRBV5-1; cdr3_length: 14; cdr3_nt: TGCGCCAGCAGCTTGGATCTCTATAATTCACCCCTCCACTTT; cdr3_aa: CASSLDLYNSPLHF
j_call: TRBJ1-2; clone_size: once; d_call: NA; v_call: TRBV5-1; cdr3_length: 14; cdr3_nt: TGCGCCAGCAGCTTGGATTCTTGGGGGGATGGCTACACCTTC; cdr3_aa: CASSLDSWGDGYTF
j_call: TRBJ1-5; clone_size: NA; d_call: TRBD1; v_call: TRBV7-9; cdr3_length: 14; cdr3_nt: TGTGCCAGCAGCCCCAGGGACAGGAATCAGCCCCAGCATTTT; cdr3_aa: CASSPRDRNQPQHF
j_call: TRBJ2-1; clone_size: NA; d_call: NA; v_call: TRBV5-4; cdr3_length: 15; cdr3_nt: TGTGCCAGCAGCGTAGGGGGACACGTGTACAATGAGCAGTTCTTC; cdr3_aa: CASSVGGHVYNEQFF
j_call: TRBJ2-1; clone_size: NA; d_call: TRBD1; v_call: TRBV3-1/TRBV3-2; cdr3_length: 15; cdr3_nt: TGTGCCAGCAGCCAAGCGGACAGGTCCTACAATGAGCAGTTCTTC; cdr3_aa: CASSQADRSYNEQFF
j_call: TRBJ2-3; clone_size: NA; d_call: TRBD1; v_call: TRBV5-1; cdr3_length: 16; cdr3_nt: TGCGCCAGCAGGACAGTACAGGGGGCACGAACAGATACGCAGTATTTT; cdr3_aa: CASRTVQGARTDTQYF
j_call: TRBJ2-3; clone_size: NA; d_call: TRBD2; v_call: TRBV7-9; cdr3_length: 15; cdr3_nt: TGTGCCAGCAGCCGGACTAGCGGGAGGGGAGATACGCAGTATTTT; cdr3_aa: CASSRTSGRGDTQYF
j_call: TRBJ1-1; clone_size: NA; d_call: NA; v_call: TRBV2; cdr3_length: 13; cdr3_nt: TGTGCCAGCAGTGGGGAGTTGAACACTGAAGCTTTCTTT; cdr3_aa: CASSGELNTEAFF
j_call: TRBJ2-2; clone_size: few; d_call: TRBD1; v_call: TRBV6-5; cdr3_length: 13; cdr3_nt: TGTGCCAGCAGGACAGGGGCCACCGGGGAGCTGTTTTTT; cdr3_aa: CASRTGATGELFF
j_call: TRBJ2-2; clone_size: NA; d_call: NA; v_call: TRBV11-2; cdr3_length: 13; cdr3_nt: TGTGCCAGCCGGGGGTTGGACACCGGGGAGCTGTTTTTT; cdr3_aa: CASRGLDTGELFF
j_call: TRBJ1-1; clone_size: NA; d_call: NA; v_call: TRBV18; cdr3_length: 14; cdr3_nt: TGTGCCAGCTCACCAGGGGGGGGTCACACTGAAGCTTTCTTT; cdr3_aa: CASSPGGGHTEAFF
j_call: TRBJ1-1; clone_size: NA; d_call: NA; v_call: TRBV18; cdr3_length: 12; cdr3_nt: TGTGCCAGCTCACCACGAGGAGAGGCGGCTTTCTTT; cdr3_aa: CASSPRGEAAFF
j_call: TRBJ1-4; clone_size: NA; d_call: NA; v_call: TRBV11-2; cdr3_length: 16; cdr3_nt: TGTGCCAGCAGCCCGGATTATAGGACAGCAAATGAAAAACTGTTTTTT; cdr3_aa: CASSPDYRTANEKLFF